This record looks at one T cell receptor beta chain sequence and its context. What it binds is unknown. Germline CDR1 reads MNHNS; CDR2 reads SASEGT. The junction had 5 bases not matched to a gene; V was cut back by 1 base and J by 6 bases. The CDR3 runs to 15 residues. The entry originates in a study of T cell responses to AZD1222 COVID-19 vaccine. Whole-study context: Second-dose timings of about 4 or about 12 weeks were pooled. Whole-study findings and limits: Close to half of all spike-specific TCRs reportedly target regions of the variants that are unmutated.

The data were produced by immunoSEQ multiplex PCR, yet TCRdb's version contains in-frame clones alone and is incomplete. The sample lists 150,000 or so clones; less than 90% were seen once. The clonotype originates from an adult in good health. This material consisted of peripheral blood, taken on day 0 of AZD1222 vaccination. This chain connects TRBV6-1 to TRBJ2-1; 8 bases match TRBD1. The CDR3 loop is CASSEGTGFRNEQFF. The CDR3 DNA sequence: TGTGCCAGCAGTGAAGGGACAGGGTTTCGCAATGAGCAGTTCTTC.